This paragraph covers one T cell receptor beta chain sequence. No antigen is known for it. The data are from a study of shared clonotypes between healthy human individuals. Study background: A donor's plate count was three for CD4 naive and three for CD4 memory; CD8 naive had two and CD8 memory one.

Profiled with immunoSEQ multiplex PCR; TCRdb holds only in-frame clones, not every one. The sample consists of 2 million to 3 million clones, 80% to 95% of them appearing once. The germline CDR1 and CDR2 sequences are SGHNT and YYREEE (reference sequence). This CDR3 has 15 amino acids. Trimming cost V 4 bases and J 0 bases; bases outside gene matches: 3. General study results and limits: What naive subsets generally showed was a larger estimated richness than memory subsets showed. Lower generation probabilities were found for non-shared clonotypes than for those shared by all four donors. Only blood underwent sampling, and tissue repertoires likely differ.

The material sequenced was naive CD4+ T cells from PBMCs. Indicated subset: CD45RA+ positively selected. The sequence derives from a man younger than 30 in good health. Some clones in this sample may be carry-over from other donors' samples. V and J are TRBV5-4 and TRBJ2-7; 11 bases align to TRBD1. This chain's CDR3 is CASSTGQGASYEQYF. In DNA form, the CDR3 reads TGTGCCAGCAGCACCGGACAGGGGGCCTCCTACGAGCAGTACTTC.